The 21 T cell receptor beta chains reported below all come from one sample, sequenced in a study of blood T cell repertoires in COVID-19. Only in-frame clones appear in the TCRdb table, and some are missing; sequencing was by immunoSEQ multiplex PCR. This repertoire shows 150,000 to 200,000 clones, approximately 88% found once; its top ten account for approximately 6.7%. Sequencing was done on a sample of peripheral blood. The receptors originated from a man aged 40-50 years with acute or convalescent COVID-19.

The chain couples TRBV9 to TRBJ2-3, with D perhaps matching TRBD2 (6 bases). V was shortened by 5 bases and J by 6 bases, with 19 bases between the two germline ends. Germline assignment: CDR1 SGDLS and CDR2 YYNGEE. The CDR3 length is 15 residues. The CDR3 is CASSPWTPGGDTQYF. The DNA for the CDR3 is TGTGCCAGCAGTCCATGGACCCCAGGAGGGGATACGCAGTATTTT.

V usage is TRBV11-3 and J usage is TRBJ2-1; D call uncertain. Per the germline V gene, CDR1 is SGHNT and CDR2 is YENEEA. This CDR3 is 12 amino acids long. Trimming cost V 3 bases and J 9 bases, with 9 bases left between them. CDR3 in amino acids: CASSFANGEQFF. In DNA form, the CDR3 reads TGTGCCAGCAGCTTCGCGAACGGTGAGCAGTTCTTC.

The chain employs TRBV5-1 and TRBJ2-1, with D maybe TRBD2 (6 bases). The CDR3 sequence is 14 residues long. Between the trimmed V and J ends, which lost 0 bases and 9 bases, there was a span of 13 bases. Per germline, CDR1 SGHRS and CDR2 YFSETQ. CDR3 DNA sequence: TGCGCCAGCAGCTTGGGCGAGCGGGCGATTGAGCAGTTCTTC. Residues: CASSLGERAIEQFF.

The J gene is TRBJ1-5, the V gene TRBV27; D call uncertain. There are 13 residues in the CDR3. V was clipped by 3 bases and J by 0 bases, with 3 bases between them. The germline V gene has CDR1 MNHEY and CDR2 SMNVEV (reference sequence). Written as DNA, the CDR3 is TGTGCCAGCAGTTTTAATAGCAATCAGCCCCAGCATTTT. This codes for CASSFNSNQPQHF.

The gene calls are TRBV30 and TRBJ2-4; D perhaps matches TRBD1 (5 bases). Germline values: CDR1 GTSNPN, CDR2 SVGIG (reference sequence). The CDR3 contains 16 residues. V was shortened by 2 bases and J by 0 bases, with 14 bases between the two germline ends. CDR3 loop: CAWSLGPSLAKNIQYF. Written as DNA, the CDR3 is TGTGCCTGGAGTCTGGGGCCGTCTCTAGCCAAAAACATTCAGTACTTC.

The chain employs TRBV7-2 and TRBJ1-2, with no clear D. Germline loops: CDR1 SGHTA, CDR2 FQGNSA. V lost 5 bases and J lost 5, with 12 bases in between. The length of the CDR3 is 13 residues. The CDR3 here is CASSTQSPYGYTF. CDR3 coding DNA: TGTGCCAGCAGCACCCAGTCTCCGTATGGCTACACCTTC.

The chain has TRBV30 and TRBJ1-3; D is perhaps TRBD1 (6 bases). Germline assignment: CDR1 GTSNPN and CDR2 SVGIG (reference sequence). The CDR3 runs 16 residues. V lost 3 bases to trimming and J lost 0 bases, with 15 bases between them. CDR3 bases: TGTGCCTGGAGCCTAGACAGGCCGAGCTCTGGAAACACCATATATTTT. Protein sequence: CAWSLDRPSSGNTIYF.

This chain links TRBV10-2 with TRBJ2-3, with 12 bases aligning to TRBD2. Germline V CDR1 and CDR2: WSHSY, SAAADI. The CDR3 runs to 18 residues. V lost 10 bases and J lost 0; bases outside the gene matches: 14. As DNA, the CDR3 is TGCGCCACAATGGGACGGACTAGCGGGGTCTTTAGCACAGATACGCAGTATTTT. Its protein is CATMGRTSGVFSTDTQYF.

As DNA, the CDR3 is TGTGCCAGCAGCCCCCGGCCAGCGGGGGGCACAGATACGCAGTATTTT. Translating it yields CASSPRPAGGTDTQYF. This rearrangement joins TRBV5-4 to TRBJ2-3; 8 bases map to TRBD2. Germline CDR1 reads SGHNT; CDR2 reads YYREEE (reference sequence). The J segment lost 1 base and the V segment lost 4 bases, leaving 8 bases of the junction unmatched. CDR3 length equals 16 residues.

The chain carries TRBV7-2 and TRBJ2-3; 12 nucleotides match TRBD2. The ends lost 4 bases at V and 3 bases at J; junction bases unmatched: 5. The length of the CDR3 is 16 residues. Germline loops: CDR1 SGHTA, CDR2 FQGNSA. The CDR3, as DNA: TGTGCCAGCAGCTCTAGCGGGGGGGCGGGAACAGATACGCAGTATTTT. It is translated as CASSSSGGAGTDTQYF.

The chain is built from TRBV24-1 and TRBJ2-3, with 9 nucleotides matching TRBD1. V shed 7 bases, J shed 4 bases, and the junction held 5 bases outside the gene matches. Germline V lookup: CDR1 KGHDR, CDR2 SFDVKD. The CDR3 loop spans 14 amino acids. DNA for the CDR3: TGTGCCACCAGCAGGGACAGGGAGCCAGATACGCAGTATTTT. Protein sequence: CATSRDREPDTQYF.

The chain combines TRBV5-4 with TRBJ1-4, with TRBD1 as a possible D gene (6 bases). The V gene's germline CDR1 is SGHNT and CDR2 YYREEE (reference sequence). The CDR3 extends over 14 amino acids. Trimming took off 0 bases at V and 8 bases at J, with 11 bases between the two ends. This chain's CDR3 is CASSLAQGGEKLFF. DNA of the CDR3: TGTGCCAGCAGCTTGGCACAGGGAGGGGAAAAACTGTTTTTT.

The V gene is TRBV3-1 (or the pseudogene TRBV3-2), the J gene TRBJ2-5; D unresolved. The germline V gene encodes CDR1 LGHDT and CDR2 YNNKEL (reference sequence). The germline V and J ends were trimmed by 0 bases and 7 bases, with 15 bases remaining between them. The CDR3 spans 15 residues. The CDR3 nucleotides are TGTGCCAGCAGCCAAGATCGATTCGGGTGGAGGACCCAGTACTTC. It codes for CASSQDRFGWRTQYF.

In its sample, this clone was seen once. The chain employs TRBV4-2 and TRBJ1-2, with 10 nucleotides matching TRBD1. With V trimmed by 6 bases and J by 1 base, 2 bases remained unmatched. The CDR3 totals 14 residues. In germline, CDR1 is LGHNA, CDR2 YNFKEQ. CDR3 sequence: CASRGTGDNYGYTF. The CDR3 DNA reads TGTGCCAGCAGGGGGACAGGGGATAACTATGGCTACACCTTC.

The chain joins TRBV5-5 to TRBJ2-5, with 10 bases that match TRBD2. Trimming cost V 1 base and J 4 bases; bases outside gene matches: 4. Germline CDR1 is SGHKS and CDR2 is YYEKEE (reference sequence). The CDR3 consists of 15 residues. The CDR3 is CASSLSLAGVETQYF. CDR3 coding DNA: TGTGCCAGCAGCTTGTCTCTAGCGGGGGTAGAGACCCAGTACTTC.

The rearrangement uses TRBV9 and TRBJ2-2, with D possibly TRBD1 on 6 matching bases. This CDR3 region has 13 residues. V was cut by 5 bases and J by 1 base, with 6 bases left in between. Germline loops: CDR1 SGDLS, CDR2 YYNGEE. CDR3 nucleotide sequence: TGTGCCAGCAGAGGGGGGAACACCGGGGAGCTGTTTTTT. It codes for CASRGGNTGELFF.

This clone showed up many times. The same CDR3 can be traced to other DNA sequences in this sample. The rearrangement links TRBV7-2 to TRBJ1-5, with no clear D. Trimming removed 1 base from V and 3 bases from J, with 7 bases in between. Germline V CDR1 and CDR2: SGHTA, FQGNSA. The CDR3 has 14 amino acids. CDR3 sequence reads: CASSLGQVNQPQHF. The CDR3 bases are TGTGCCAGCAGCTTAGGGCAGGTCAATCAGCCCCAGCATTTT.

CDR3 amino acids: CAIKNTGGSQETQYF. CDR3 nucleotides: TGTGCCATCAAGAATACGGGGGGATCACAAGAGACCCAGTACTTC. This chain connects TRBV10-3 to TRBJ2-5, with TRBD2 matching over 7 bases. After removal of 7 bases from V and 2 bases from J, the junction contained 10 bases not matched to a gene. The CDR3 is made up of 15 amino acids. CDR1 and CDR2 (germline): ENHRY, SYGVKD.

The genes are TRBV7-2 and TRBJ1-1; 8 bases map to TRBD1. This CDR3 is built from 15 residues. Per the germline V gene, CDR1 is SGHTA and CDR2 is FQGNSA. Germline trimming cut 4 bases from V and 5 bases from J; bases unmatched to any gene: 9. The CDR3 sequence: CASSYPTGVKTEAFF. The CDR3 DNA follows: TGTGCCAGCAGCTATCCGACAGGGGTAAAGACTGAAGCTTTCTTT. Full variable domain (remainder filled in from reference TRBV7-2 and TRBJ1-1): GAGVSQSPSNKVTEKGKDVELRCDPISGHTALYWYRQSLGQGLEFLIYFQGNSAPDKSGLPSDRFSAERTGGSVSTLTIQRTQQEDSAVYLCASSYPTGVKTEAFFGQGTRLTVV.

This clone was counted once. This rearrangement joins TRBV5-1 to TRBJ2-7; 7 nucleotides line up with TRBD2. The junction had 7 bases not matched to a gene; V was cut back by 2 bases and J by 2 bases. The CDR3 contains 15 residues. Germline loops: CDR1 SGHRS, CDR2 YFSETQ. In DNA form, the CDR3 reads TGCGCCAGCAGCTTAACCCGCGGGGGACCCTACGAGCAGTACTTC. Translation: CASSLTRGGPYEQYF.

The chain is built from TRBV7-6 and TRBJ2-7; D is perhaps TRBD2 (6 bases). This CDR3 spans 16 amino acids. The V end lost 5 bases, the J end lost 6 bases, and 23 bases lay between the germline ends. CDR1 SGHVS and CDR2 FNYEAQ come from the germline V gene. The CDR3 DNA reads TGTGCCAGCAGCAGCTATACTAGCAGCCCGGAGGGCGAGCAGTACTTC. It specifies CASSSYTSSPEGEQYF.